This entry features one TCR beta chain sequence. How the authors handled the data: Reference gene primers were amplified, and this amplification served to estimate nucleated cell counts. Some clones are missing from TCRdb's copy, which holds only in-frame ones; the method was immunoSEQ multiplex PCR. That table supplies the V and J calls and clone size; D and trimming were determined from the DNA. This sample has some 350,000 clones, with over 70% found just once. This sample was included in a study of blood T cell repertoires in COVID-19. Study-wide context: Some COVID-19 samples were acute and others convalescent; all came from the United States, Italy and Spain.

CDR1 and CDR2 from the germline V gene are SGHDT and YYEEEE. This CDR3 contains 14 residues. Trimming removed 2 bases from V and 2 bases from J, with 10 bases in between. Source material: PBMCs or T cells enriched from blood (not recorded which). This chain joins TRBV5-6 and TRBJ1-2; D perhaps matches TRBD1 (6 bases). The sequence was collected from a man in his thirties or forties who had recovered from COVID-19. The CDR3 is CASSLGDTNYGYTF. CDR3 in DNA: TGTGCCAGCAGCTTAGGGGACACAAACTATGGCTACACCTTC.